Listed below are T cell receptor beta chains from one sample, sequenced in a study of CD8+CD57+ T cells in acquired aplastic anemia. TCRdb re-analysed the reads in MiXCR, keeping a single row per CDR3 protein. The sample holds some 190,000 distinct CDR3 sequences, approximately 49% seen once. The sequencing sample was made of sorted CD4+, CD8+, or CD8+CD57+ T cells (not recorded which) from PBMCs. These receptors were taken from a human donor in good health. CDR3s include the opening cysteine and the closing phenylalanine or tryptophan.

V gene: TRBV10-3
J gene: TRBJ2-7
CDR3 protein: CAISESTGLSYEQYF

V gene: TRBV16
J gene: TRBJ1-1
CDR3 protein: CASSHERAFF

V gene: TRBV20-1
J gene: TRBJ2-1
CDR3 protein: CSAREGASNEQFF

V gene: TRBV2
J gene: TRBJ1-2
CDR3 protein: CASSEGRGAGYTF

V gene: TRBV5-1
J gene: TRBJ1-2
CDR3 protein: CASSLSWGVDGYTF

V gene: TRBV6-5
J gene: TRBJ1-1
CDR3 protein: CASSYPGRTEAFF

V gene: TRBV10-1
J gene: TRBJ2-2
CDR3 protein: CASSEFLAGKTGELFF

V gene: TRBV7-2
J gene: TRBJ1-5
CDR3 protein: CASSLRDQPQHF

V gene: TRBV24-1
J gene: TRBJ2-3
CDR3 protein: CATSRTSGSEDTQYF

V gene: TRBV20-1
J gene: TRBJ2-1
CDR3 protein: CSSPASGRNEQFF

V gene: TRBV9
J gene: TRBJ1-2
CDR3 protein: CASSVGQGPNYGYTF

V gene: TRBV19
J gene: TRBJ1-4
CDR3 protein: CASNRLWAANEKLFF